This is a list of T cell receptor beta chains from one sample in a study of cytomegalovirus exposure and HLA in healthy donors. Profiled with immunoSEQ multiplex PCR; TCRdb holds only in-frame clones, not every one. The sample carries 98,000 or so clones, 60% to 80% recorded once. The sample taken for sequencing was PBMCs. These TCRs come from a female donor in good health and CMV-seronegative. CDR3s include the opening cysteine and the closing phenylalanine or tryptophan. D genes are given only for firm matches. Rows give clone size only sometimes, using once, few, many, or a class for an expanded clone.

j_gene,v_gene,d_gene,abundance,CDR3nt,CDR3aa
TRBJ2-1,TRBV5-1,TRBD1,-,TGCGCCAGCAGCTTGGAAATTCCGGGACAGAGGTACAATGAGCAGTTCTTC,CASSLEIPGQRYNEQFF
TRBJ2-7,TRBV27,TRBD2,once,TGTGCCAGCAGTTCGGACAGGCCGGGACTAGCGGGCTCCTACGAGCAGTACTTC,CASSSDRPGLAGSYEQYF
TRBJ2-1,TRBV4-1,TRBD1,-,TGCGCCAGCAGCCAAGATCGATATGGGACAGGGGGCTGGAATGAGCAGTTCTTC,CASSQDRYGTGGWNEQFF
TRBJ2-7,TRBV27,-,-,TGTGCCAGCAGTGATAGCGCCTTAAAAAGGGCCTACGAGCAGTACTTC,CASSDSALKRAYEQYF
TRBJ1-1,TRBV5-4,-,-,TGTGCCAGCAGCTTCTTGAACACTGAAGCTTTCTTT,CASSFLNTEAFF
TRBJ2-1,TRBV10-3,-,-,TGTGCCATCAGTGAGTCGAGTGAGCAGTTCTTC,CAISESSEQFF
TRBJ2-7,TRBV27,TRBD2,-,TGTGCCAGCAGTCCTCGAACTAGCGGGAGTAAGATGGGGGCTGTGCAGTACTTC,CASSPRTSGSKMGAVQYF
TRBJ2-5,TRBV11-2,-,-,TGTGCCAGCCATAATGGACTACCAGGTCGGGAGACCCAGTACTTC,CASHNGLPGRETQYF
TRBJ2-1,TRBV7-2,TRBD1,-,TGTGCCAGCAGTCGATCCGGGACAGTCCAGTTCTTC,CASSRSGTVQFF
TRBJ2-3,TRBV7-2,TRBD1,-,TGTGCCAGCAGTAGAATTTTACCGGGACAGGGGGGGGATACGCAGTATTTT,CASSRILPGQGGDTQYF
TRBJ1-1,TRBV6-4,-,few,TGTGCCAGTAGACAGGCAGAGAACACTGAAGCTTTCTTT,CASRQAENTEAFF
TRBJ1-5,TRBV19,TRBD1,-,TGTGCCAGTAGTATTGAAAACAGGGGGCGCAGTCAGCCCCAGCATTTT,CASSIENRGRSQPQHF
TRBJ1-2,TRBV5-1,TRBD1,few,TGCGCCAGCAGCCCAAACCAGGACAGGGCATCTAGCTATGGCTACACCTTC,CASSPNQDRASSYGYTF
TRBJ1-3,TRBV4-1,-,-,TGCGCCAGCAGCCAACCCACGGAGGGAAACACCATATATTTT,CASSQPTEGNTIYF
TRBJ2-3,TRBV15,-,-,TGTGCCACCAGCAGAGATTCTCCGGGGGATACGCAGTATTTT,CATSRDSPGDTQYF
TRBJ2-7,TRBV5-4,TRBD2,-,TGTGCCAGCAGCCCCTATAGCGGGGGGCCGCCCTACGAGCAGTACTTC,CASSPYSGGPPYEQYF
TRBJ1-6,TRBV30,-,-,TGTGCCTGGAGTAACAGCCCCGGACCCCTCCACTTT,CAWSNSPGPLHF
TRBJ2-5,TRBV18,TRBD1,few,TGTGCCAGCTCATCCCAGACAGGGTCTGAAGAGACCCAGTACTTC,CASSSQTGSEETQYF
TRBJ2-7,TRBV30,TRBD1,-,TGTGCCTGGAGGGGGACAGGGTACCCCTACGAGCAGTACTTC,CAWRGTGYPYEQYF
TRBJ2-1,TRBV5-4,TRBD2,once,TGTGCCAGCAGCCAAGACCGGACTAGCGGGAGTGAGCAGTTCTTC,CASSQDRTSGSEQFF
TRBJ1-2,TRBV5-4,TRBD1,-,TGTGCCAGCAGCTTAACAGGGGACTATGGCTACACCTTC,CASSLTGDYGYTF
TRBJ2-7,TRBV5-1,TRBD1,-,TGCGCCAGCAGCTGGACAGGGGATACCTACGAGCAGTACTTC,CASSWTGDTYEQYF
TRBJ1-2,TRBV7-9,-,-,TGTGCCAGCAGCTTGCTTGGTAGGCAGGACTATGGCTACACCTTC,CASSLLGRQDYGYTF
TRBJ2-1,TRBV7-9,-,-,TGTGCCAGCACCACACGGGATGGAGGGCTCTTC,CASTTRDGGLF
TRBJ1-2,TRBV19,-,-,TGTGCCAGTAATCCCTATCGGGGCTATGGCTACACCTTC,CASNPYRGYGYTF
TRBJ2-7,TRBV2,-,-,TGTGCCAGCGGCGAAGGAGCCTACGAGCAGTACTTC,CASGEGAYEQYF
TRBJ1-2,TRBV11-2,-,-,TGTGCCAGCAGCTTAGGGAGGGGTCTCTATGGCTACACCTTC,CASSLGRGLYGYTF
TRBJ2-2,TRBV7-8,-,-,TGTGCCAGCAGCCAGAGGGATCGGGGTGGGGAGCTGTTTTTT,CASSQRDRGGELFF
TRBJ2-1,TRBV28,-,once,TGTGCCAGCAGCCTGGGACTTCGTGTTGAGCAGTTCTTC,CASSLGLRVEQFF
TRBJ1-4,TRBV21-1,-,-,TGTGCCAGCAGCAAGCCTCTAGGCAGGGCGGAAGAAAAACTGTTTTTT,CASSKPLGRAEEKLFF
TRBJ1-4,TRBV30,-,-,TGTGCCTGGAGCCGAACCGGGTTTAATGAAAAACTGTTTTTT,CAWSRTGFNEKLFF
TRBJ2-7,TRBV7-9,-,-,TGTTCCAGCAGCTTAGGATCAGTGGCCGAGCAGTACTTC,CSSSLGSVAEQYF